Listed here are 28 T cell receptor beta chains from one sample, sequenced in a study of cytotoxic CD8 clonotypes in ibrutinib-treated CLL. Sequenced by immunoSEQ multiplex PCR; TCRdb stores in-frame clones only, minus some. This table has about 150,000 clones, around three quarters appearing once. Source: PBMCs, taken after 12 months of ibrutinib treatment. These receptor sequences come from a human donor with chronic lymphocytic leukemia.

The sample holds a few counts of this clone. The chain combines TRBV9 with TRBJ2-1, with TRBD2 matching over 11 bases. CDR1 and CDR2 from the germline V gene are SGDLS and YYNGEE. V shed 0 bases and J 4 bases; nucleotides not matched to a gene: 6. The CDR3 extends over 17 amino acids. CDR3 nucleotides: TGTGCCAGCAGCGTAGGTAGGATAGCGGGAGGGTACAATGAGCAGTTCTTC. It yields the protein CASSVGRIAGGYNEQFF.

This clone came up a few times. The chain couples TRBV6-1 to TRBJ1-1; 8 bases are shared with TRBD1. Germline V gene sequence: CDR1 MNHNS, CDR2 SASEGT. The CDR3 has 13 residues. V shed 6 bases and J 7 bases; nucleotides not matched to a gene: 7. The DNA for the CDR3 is TGTGCCAGCAGAATTGACAGGGGTGGTGAAGCTTTCTTT. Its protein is CASRIDRGGEAFF.

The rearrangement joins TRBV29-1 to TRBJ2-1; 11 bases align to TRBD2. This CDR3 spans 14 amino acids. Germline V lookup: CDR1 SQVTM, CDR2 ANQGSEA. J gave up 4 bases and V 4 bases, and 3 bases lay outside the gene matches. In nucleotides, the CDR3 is TGCAGCGTTGGACTAGCGGGAAAATACAATGAGCAGTTCTTC. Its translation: CSVGLAGKYNEQFF.

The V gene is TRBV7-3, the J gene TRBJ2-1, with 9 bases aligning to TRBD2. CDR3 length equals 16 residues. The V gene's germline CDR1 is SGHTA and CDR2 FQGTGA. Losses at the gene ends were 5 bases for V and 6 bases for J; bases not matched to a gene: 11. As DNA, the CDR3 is TGTGCCAGCAGCGTCCTAGCGGGGCAGGGGTCCAATGAGCAGTTCTTC. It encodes CASSVLAGQGSNEQFF.

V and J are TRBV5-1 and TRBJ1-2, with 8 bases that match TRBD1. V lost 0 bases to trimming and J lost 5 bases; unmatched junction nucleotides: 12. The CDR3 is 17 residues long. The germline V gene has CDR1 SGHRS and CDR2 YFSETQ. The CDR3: CASSLVGQGASGYGYTF. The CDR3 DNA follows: TGCGCCAGCAGCTTGGTGGGGCAGGGGGCGTCAGGATATGGCTACACCTTC.

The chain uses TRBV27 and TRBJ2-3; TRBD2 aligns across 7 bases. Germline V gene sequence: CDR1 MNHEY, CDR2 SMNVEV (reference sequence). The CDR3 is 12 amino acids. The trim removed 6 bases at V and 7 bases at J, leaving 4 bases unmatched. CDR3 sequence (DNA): TGTGCCAGCAGGGGGGGAGGGTATACGCAGTATTTT. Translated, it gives CASRGGGYTQYF.

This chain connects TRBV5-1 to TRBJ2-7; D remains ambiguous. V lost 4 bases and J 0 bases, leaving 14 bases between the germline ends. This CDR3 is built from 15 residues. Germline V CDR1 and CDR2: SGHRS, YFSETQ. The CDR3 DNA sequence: TGCGCCAGCAGCACCCTGAGCGTCAGCTCCTACGAGCAGTACTTC. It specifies CASSTLSVSSYEQYF.

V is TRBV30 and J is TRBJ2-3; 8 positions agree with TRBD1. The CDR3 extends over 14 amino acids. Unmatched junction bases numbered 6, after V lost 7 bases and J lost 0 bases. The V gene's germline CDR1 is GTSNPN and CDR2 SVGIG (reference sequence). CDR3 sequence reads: CASSWTGSTDTQYF. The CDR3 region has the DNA TGTGCCTCGTCCTGGACAGGGAGCACAGATACGCAGTATTTT.

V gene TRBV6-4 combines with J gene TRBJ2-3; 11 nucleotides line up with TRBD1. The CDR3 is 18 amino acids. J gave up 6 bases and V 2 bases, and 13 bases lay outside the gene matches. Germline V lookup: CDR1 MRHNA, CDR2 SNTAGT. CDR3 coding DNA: TGTGCCAGCAGTGACCCTGGTCGGCGGACAGGGGGCGCGGATACGCAGTATTTT. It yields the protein CASSDPGRRTGGADTQYF.

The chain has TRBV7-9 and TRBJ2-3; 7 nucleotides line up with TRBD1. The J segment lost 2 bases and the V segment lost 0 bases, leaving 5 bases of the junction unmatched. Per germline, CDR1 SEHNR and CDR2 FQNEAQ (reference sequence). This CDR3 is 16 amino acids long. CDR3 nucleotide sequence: TGTGCCAGCAGCTTAGCCGGACAGGTTTACACAGATACGCAGTATTTT. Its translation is CASSLAGQVYTDTQYF.

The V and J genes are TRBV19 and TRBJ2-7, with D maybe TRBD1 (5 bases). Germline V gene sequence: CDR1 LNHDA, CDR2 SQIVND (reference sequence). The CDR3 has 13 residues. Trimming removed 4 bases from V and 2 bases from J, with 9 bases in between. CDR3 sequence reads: CASSTRVTYEQYF. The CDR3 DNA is TGTGCCAGTAGTACCAGGGTTACCTACGAGCAGTACTTC.

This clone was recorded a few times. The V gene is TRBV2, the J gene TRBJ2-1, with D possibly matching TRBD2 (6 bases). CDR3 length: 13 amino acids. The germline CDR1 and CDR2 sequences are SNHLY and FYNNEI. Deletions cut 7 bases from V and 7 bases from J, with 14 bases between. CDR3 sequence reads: CASIRLGINEQFF. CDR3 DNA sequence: TGTGCCAGCATAAGACTAGGCATAAATGAGCAGTTCTTC.

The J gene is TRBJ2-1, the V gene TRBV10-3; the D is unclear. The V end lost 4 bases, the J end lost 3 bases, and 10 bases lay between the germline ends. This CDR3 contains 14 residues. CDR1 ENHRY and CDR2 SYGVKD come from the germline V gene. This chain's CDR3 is CAISVARLYNEQFF. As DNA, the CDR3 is TGTGCCATCAGTGTCGCCAGACTCTACAATGAGCAGTTCTTC.

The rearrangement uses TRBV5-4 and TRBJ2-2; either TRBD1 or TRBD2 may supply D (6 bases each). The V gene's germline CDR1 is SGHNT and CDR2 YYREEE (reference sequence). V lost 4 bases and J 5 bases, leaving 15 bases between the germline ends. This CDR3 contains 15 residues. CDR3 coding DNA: TGTGCCAGCAGCCAGAAATCGGGGGCGACCGGGGAGCTGTTTTTT. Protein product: CASSQKSGATGELFF.

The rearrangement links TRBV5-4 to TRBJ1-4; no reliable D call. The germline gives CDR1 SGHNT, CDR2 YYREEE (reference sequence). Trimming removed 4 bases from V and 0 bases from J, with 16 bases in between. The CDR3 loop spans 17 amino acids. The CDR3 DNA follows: TGTGCCAGCAGCCAGAATATCACAGAAGCAACTAATGAAAAACTGTTTTTT. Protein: CASSQNITEATNEKLFF.

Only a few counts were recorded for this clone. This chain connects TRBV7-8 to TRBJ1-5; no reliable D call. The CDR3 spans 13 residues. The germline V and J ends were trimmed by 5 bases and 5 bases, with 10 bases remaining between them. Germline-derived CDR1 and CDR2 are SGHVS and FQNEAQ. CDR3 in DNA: TGTGCCAGCAGCGCCGGGAGAGATCAGCCCCAGCATTTT. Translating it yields CASSAGRDQPQHF.

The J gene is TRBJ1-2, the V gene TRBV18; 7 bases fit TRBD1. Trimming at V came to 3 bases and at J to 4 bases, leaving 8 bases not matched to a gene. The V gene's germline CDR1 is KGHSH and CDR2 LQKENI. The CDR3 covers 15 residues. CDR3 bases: TGTGCCAGCTCACCTGCTGGGACAGAAGCCTATGGCTACACCTTC. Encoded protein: CASSPAGTEAYGYTF.

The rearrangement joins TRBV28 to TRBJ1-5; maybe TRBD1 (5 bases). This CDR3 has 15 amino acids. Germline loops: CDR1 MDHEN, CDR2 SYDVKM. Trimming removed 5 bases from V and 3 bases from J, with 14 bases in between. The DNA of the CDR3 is TGTGCCAGCAGTACGGGGGGGGACCACAATCAGCCCCAGCATTTT. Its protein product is CASSTGGDHNQPQHF.

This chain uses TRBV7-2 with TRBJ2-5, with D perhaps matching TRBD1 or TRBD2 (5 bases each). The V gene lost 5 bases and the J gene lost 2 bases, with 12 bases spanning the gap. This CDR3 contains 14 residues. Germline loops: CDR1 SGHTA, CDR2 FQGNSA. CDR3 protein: CASSPRGTQETQYF. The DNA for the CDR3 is TGTGCCAGCAGCCCTAGAGGGACGCAAGAGACCCAGTACTTC.

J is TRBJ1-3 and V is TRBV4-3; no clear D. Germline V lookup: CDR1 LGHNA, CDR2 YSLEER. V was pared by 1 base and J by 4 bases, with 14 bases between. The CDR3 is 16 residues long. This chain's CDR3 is CASSQVWLMRGNTIYF. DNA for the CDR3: TGCGCCAGCAGCCAAGTATGGTTGATGAGAGGAAACACCATATATTTT.

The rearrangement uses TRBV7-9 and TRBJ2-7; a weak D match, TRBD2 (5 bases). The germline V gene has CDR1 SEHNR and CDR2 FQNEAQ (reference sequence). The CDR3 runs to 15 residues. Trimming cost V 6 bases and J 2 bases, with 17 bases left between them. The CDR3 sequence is CASRVGMDGTYEQYF. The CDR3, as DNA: TGTGCCAGCAGGGTAGGGATGGACGGGACCTACGAGCAGTACTTC.

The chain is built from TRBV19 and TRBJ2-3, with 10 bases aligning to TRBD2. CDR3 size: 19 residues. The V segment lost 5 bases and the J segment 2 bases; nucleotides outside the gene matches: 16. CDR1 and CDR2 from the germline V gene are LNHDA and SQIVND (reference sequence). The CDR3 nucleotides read TGTGCCAGTAGTGAGGGACTAGCGAGGGGTTCGTCGTACACAGATACGCAGTATTTT. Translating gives CASSEGLARGSSYTDTQYF.

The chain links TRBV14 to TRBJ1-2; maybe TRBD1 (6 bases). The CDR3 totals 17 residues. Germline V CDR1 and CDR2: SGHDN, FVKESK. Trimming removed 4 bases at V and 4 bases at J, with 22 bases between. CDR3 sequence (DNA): TGTGCCAGCAGCCGGGACTGGGCAACAGGGCTCGCCTATGGCTACACCTTC. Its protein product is CASSRDWATGLAYGYTF.

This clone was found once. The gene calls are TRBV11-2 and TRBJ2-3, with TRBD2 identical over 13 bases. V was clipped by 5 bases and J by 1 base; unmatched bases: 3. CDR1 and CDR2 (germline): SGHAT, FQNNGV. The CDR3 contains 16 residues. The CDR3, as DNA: TGTGCCAGCAGCCCCGGACTAGCGGGAGGCACAGATACGCAGTATTTT. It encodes CASSPGLAGGTDTQYF. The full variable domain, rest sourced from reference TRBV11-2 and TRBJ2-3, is EAGVAQSPRYKIIEKRQSVAFWCNPISGHATLYWYQQILGQGPKLLIQFQNNGVVDDSQLPKDRFSAERLKGVDSTLKIQPAKLEDSAVYLCASSPGLAGGTDTQYFGPGTRLTVL.

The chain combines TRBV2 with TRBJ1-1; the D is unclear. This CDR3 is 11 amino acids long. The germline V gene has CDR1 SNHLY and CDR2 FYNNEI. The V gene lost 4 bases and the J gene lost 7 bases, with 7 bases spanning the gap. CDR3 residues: CASSVGGEAFF. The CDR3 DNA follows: TGTGCCAGCAGTGTGGGAGGTGAAGCTTTCTTT.

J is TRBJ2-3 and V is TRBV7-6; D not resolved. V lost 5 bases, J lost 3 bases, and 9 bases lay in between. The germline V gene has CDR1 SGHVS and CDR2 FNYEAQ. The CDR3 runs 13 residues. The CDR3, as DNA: TGTGCCAGCAGCCCTTGGCCGACAGATACGCAGTATTTT. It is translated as CASSPWPTDTQYF.

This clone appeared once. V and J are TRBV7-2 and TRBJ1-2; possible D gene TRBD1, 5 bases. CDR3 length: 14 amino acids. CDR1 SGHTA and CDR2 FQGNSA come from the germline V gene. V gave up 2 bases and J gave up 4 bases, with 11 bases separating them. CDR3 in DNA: TGTGCCAGCAGCTTAAGCCAGGGCATCTATGGCTACACCTTC. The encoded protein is CASSLSQGIYGYTF.

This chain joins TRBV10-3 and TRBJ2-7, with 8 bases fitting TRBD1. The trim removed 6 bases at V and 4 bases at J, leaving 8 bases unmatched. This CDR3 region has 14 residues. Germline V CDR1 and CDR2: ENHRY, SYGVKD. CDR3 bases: TGTGCCATCAGGTCGACAGGGGACGTGTACGAGCAGTACTTC. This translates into CAIRSTGDVYEQYF.